The source of this T cell receptor beta chain is a study of blood T cell repertoires in COVID-19. Study-level information: Both acute and convalescent COVID-19 samples were obtained from the United States, Italy and Spain. PBMCs, B-cell-depleted T cells, or T cells were the source of the cDNA or gDNA that made up the material.

In germline, CDR1 is SGHDT, CDR2 YYEEEE. With 0 bases removed from V and 7 bases from J, the gap between germline ends came to 19 bases. CDR3 length: 16 amino acids. The method was immunoSEQ multiplex PCR; TCRdb's version includes in-frame clones alone and lacks a portion of them. The sample records more than 130,000 clones, more than 80% being singletons. The sequencing input was peripheral blood. This chain links TRBV5-6 with TRBJ2-5, with D perhaps matching TRBD2 (5 bases). This TCR was recovered from a human donor in a cohort sampled during active COVID-19. CDR3 sequence (DNA): TGTGCCAGCAGCTTGGCAGGAGCTAGCTCTCGGGGGACCCAGTACTTC. This translates into CASSLAGASSRGTQYF.